One sample yielded the 19 T cell receptor beta chains listed below, sequenced in a study of cytomegalovirus exposure and HLA in healthy donors. The PCR made use of 60 Vbeta and 13 Jbeta primers. Generated by immunoSEQ multiplex PCR, the TCRdb table keeps only in-frame clones and is missing some. The sample includes roughly 120,000 clones. The sample comprised PBMCs. These receptor sequences come from a man between 35 and 55 years old in good health and CMV-seropositive.

V is TRBV19 and J is TRBJ2-5, with D maybe TRBD1 (5 bases). Germline V gene lookup returns CDR1 LNHDA and CDR2 SQIVND (reference sequence). CDR3 length: 15 amino acids. Deletions cut 3 bases from V and 5 bases from J, with 16 bases between. The DNA of the CDR3 is TGTGCCAGTAGTATTAGGGGTCGCTCAAGGGAGACCCAGTACTTC. It is translated as CASSIRGRSRETQYF.

The CDR3 is CASSTRDRASYEQYF. The DNA of the CDR3 is TGTGCCAGCAGCACACGAGACAGGGCCTCCTACGAGCAGTACTTC. The genes are TRBV5-5 and TRBJ2-7; 7 bases map to TRBD1. V lost 4 bases to trimming and J lost 0 bases; unmatched junction nucleotides: 7. The CDR3 has 15 amino acids. CDR1 SGHKS and CDR2 YYEKEE come from the germline V gene (reference sequence). Using reference TRBV5-5 and TRBJ2-7 for the parts outside the CDR3, the full variable domain is DAGVTQSPTHLIKTRGQQVTLRCSPISGHKSVSWYQQVLGQGPQFIFQYYEKEERGRGNFPDRFSARQFPNYSSELNVNALLLGDSALYLCASSTRDRASYEQYFGPGTRLTVT.

The CDR3 DNA is TGTGCCAGCAGTCGTAAGGGGAATGAGCAGTTCTTC. It translates to CASSRKGNEQFF. This chain links TRBV6-6 with TRBJ2-1, with D perhaps TRBD1 (5 bases). Germline CDR1 is MNHNY and CDR2 is SVGAGI (reference sequence). The CDR3 extends over 12 amino acids. Trimming shortened V by 5 bases and J by 7 bases, and 9 bases separated the two germline ends.

This rearrangement joins TRBV7-2 to TRBJ2-2, with D tentatively TRBD1 (6 bases). Trimming shortened V by 5 bases and J by 8 bases, and 12 bases separated the two germline ends. Germline CDR1 SGHTA, CDR2 FQGNSA. The CDR3 spans 13 residues. The CDR3 reads CASSQQGTGELFF. The CDR3 nucleotides read TGTGCCAGCAGCCAACAGGGTACAGGGGAGCTGTTTTTT.

V is TRBV5-4 and J is TRBJ1-2; weak D call: TRBD1 (6 bases). In germline, CDR1 is SGHNT, CDR2 YYREEE (reference sequence). Trimming stripped 0 bases from V and 4 bases from J, with 10 bases between. This CDR3 comprises 14 residues. The DNA for the CDR3 is TGTGCCAGCAGCTTGGACAGGGATAGCTATGGCTACACCTTC. Its protein is CASSLDRDSYGYTF. The full variable domain, in which reference TRBV5-4 and TRBJ1-2 provide the parts outside the CDR3, is ETGVTQSPTHLIKTRGQQVTLRCSSQSGHNTVSWYQQALGQGPQFIFQYYREEENGRGNFPPRFSGLQFPNYSSELNVNALELDDSALYLCASSLDRDSYGYTFGSGTRLTVV.

V is TRBV19 and J is TRBJ2-7; tentatively, D is TRBD2 (6 bases). Trimming shortened V by 8 bases and J by 0 bases, and 20 bases separated the two germline ends. CDR3 length equals 16 residues. Germline CDR1 reads LNHDA; CDR2 reads SQIVND (reference sequence). In nucleotides, the CDR3 is TGTGCCAGTCAATTTAGCGGAGTTTCGAGCTCCTACGAGCAGTACTTC. The encoded protein is CASQFSGVSSSYEQYF.

The CDR3 protein is CASRGRGEVLGYTF. CDR3 DNA: TGTGCCAGCAGAGGGAGGGGGGAAGTTCTCGGCTACACCTTC. The gene calls are TRBV7-8 and TRBJ1-2; tentative D call: TRBD1 (6 bases). With 6 bases removed from V and 8 bases from J, the gap between germline ends came to 19 bases. CDR1 SGHVS and CDR2 FQNEAQ come from the germline V gene. This CDR3 comprises 14 residues.

The J gene is TRBJ2-7, the V gene TRBV7-9; D remains ambiguous. Trimming stripped 2 bases from V and 2 bases from J, with 7 bases between. Germline V gene data show CDR1 as SEHNR and CDR2 as FQNEAQ (reference sequence). The CDR3 is made up of 13 amino acids. As DNA, the CDR3 is TGTGCCAGCAGCTTAATCAGCGCCTACGAGCAGTACTTC. It specifies CASSLISAYEQYF.

V usage is TRBV4-1 and J usage is TRBJ2-2; D gene ambiguous. The CDR3 has 17 residues. Germline-derived CDR1 and CDR2 are MGHRA and YSYEKL. V dropped 5 bases and J dropped 2 bases, with 18 bases sitting between them. This CDR3 reads CASSAWFGGLNTGELFF. The CDR3 DNA sequence: TGCGCCAGCAGCGCTTGGTTTGGTGGGCTTAACACCGGGGAGCTGTTTTTT.

The chain couples TRBV10-2 to TRBJ2-3; possible D gene TRBD2, 6 bases. The CDR3 extends over 18 amino acids. Per germline, CDR1 WSHSY and CDR2 SAAADI. Trimming shortened V by 6 bases and J by 0 bases, and 22 bases separated the two germline ends. The CDR3 reads CASRDPGLGGISTDTQYF. CDR3 bases: TGCGCCAGCAGGGACCCCGGTTTGGGCGGGATAAGCACAGATACGCAGTATTTT.

The CDR3 protein is CASSDGGGWSAANTGELFF. Written as DNA, the CDR3 is TGTGCCAGCAGTGATGGGGGGGGGTGGAGTGCGGCGAACACCGGGGAGCTGTTTTTT. The chain couples TRBV6-1 to TRBJ2-2, with 7 bases identical to TRBD2. Looked up from germline, CDR1 is MNHNS and CDR2 is SASEGT. V was pared by 3 bases and J by 0 bases, with 13 bases of the junction left unmatched. CDR3 length equals 19 residues.

The rearrangement uses TRBV9 and TRBJ2-1, with D maybe TRBD2 (6 bases). Germline CDR1 and CDR2: SGDLS and YYNGEE. The CDR3 is 12 amino acids. V was shortened by 3 bases and J by 9 bases, with 10 bases between the two germline ends. The CDR3 region is CASSGTGVEQFF. The CDR3 DNA is TGTGCCAGCAGCGGGACGGGAGTTGAGCAGTTCTTC.

This chain joins TRBV6-1 and TRBJ2-7; the match to TRBD2 covers 10 bases. CDR3 length: 15 residues. Germline assignment: CDR1 MNHNS and CDR2 SASEGT. J was trimmed by 3 bases and V by 6 bases; bases with no gene match: 8. The CDR3 nucleotides are TGTGCCAGCAGACCCGGGACTAGCGAATACTACGAGCAGTACTTC. Amino acid sequence: CASRPGTSEYYEQYF.

The gene calls are TRBV7-7 and TRBJ2-2, with D possibly matching TRBD2 (5 bases). There are 13 residues in the CDR3. CDR1 and CDR2 (germline): SSHAT, FNYEAQ (reference sequence). Deletions cut 5 bases from V and 4 bases from J, with 8 bases between. CDR3: CASSDTSTGELFF. DNA for the CDR3: TGTGCCAGCAGCGATACTAGCACCGGGGAGCTGTTTTTT. Drawing the rest from reference TRBV7-7 and TRBJ2-2, the complete variable domain is GAGVSQSPRYKVTKRGQDVTLRCDPISSHATLYWYQQALGQGPEFLTYFNYEAQPDKSGLPSDRFSAERPEGSISTLTIQRTEQRDSAMYRCASSDTSTGELFFGEGSRLTVL.

The chain joins TRBV10-3 to TRBJ2-3; 11 positions match TRBD1. This CDR3 contains 14 residues. Germline V lookup: CDR1 ENHRY, CDR2 SYGVKD. V lost 5 bases and J lost 5; bases outside the gene matches: 3. The CDR3 sequence: CAISPGQGGDTQYF. The CDR3 coding sequence is TGTGCCATCAGTCCGGGACAGGGGGGAGATACGCAGTATTTT.

The V and J genes are TRBV6-1 and TRBJ1-1, with D tentatively TRBD1 (6 bases). The length of the CDR3 is 13 residues. Germline assignment: CDR1 MNHNS and CDR2 SASEGT. Trimming removed 11 bases from V and 2 bases from J, with 15 bases in between. CDR3 DNA: TGTGCCGGACAGAAGGACTTCAACACTGAAGCTTTCTTT. Amino acids: CAGQKDFNTEAFF.

The chain is built from TRBV28 and TRBJ2-1, with 7 positions matching TRBD1. Germline loops: CDR1 MDHEN, CDR2 SYDVKM. This CDR3 is 15 amino acids long. The V gene end was trimmed by 8 bases and the J gene end by 1 base; junction bases not matched to a gene: 8. This chain's CDR3 is CASRGQDRSYNEQFF. The CDR3 nucleotides read TGTGCCAGCCGCGGCCAGGACAGGTCCTACAATGAGCAGTTCTTC.

The chain has TRBV6-5 and TRBJ2-2; perhaps TRBD1 as D (6 bases). The V and J ends lost 6 bases and 4 bases respectively, with 9 bases between them. Germline lookup yields CDR1 MNHEY and CDR2 SVGAGI. The CDR3 runs 13 residues. DNA for the CDR3: TGTGCCAGCAGAAAGACAGGCACCGGGGAGCTGTTTTTT. As protein: CASRKTGTGELFF.

The chain joins TRBV19 to TRBJ1-1; TRBD1 agrees at 9 bases. This CDR3 region has 15 residues. Unmatched junction bases numbered 19, after V lost 9 bases and J lost 11 bases. Germline-derived CDR1 and CDR2 are LNHDA and SQIVND (reference sequence). The CDR3 DNA reads as TGTGCCAGGCATCAGGGGACAGGGTTTTTACGGCTCGCTTTCTTT. It encodes CARHQGTGFLRLAFF.